This is a list of T cell receptor beta chains from one sample in a study of shared clonotypes between healthy human individuals. Libraries were prepared by immunoSEQ multiplex PCR; TCRdb keeps only in-frame clonotypes and omits some of them. The sample holds over a million clones, about four fifths seen once. Sequenced: memory CD4+ T cells from PBMCs. Receptors originate from a man aged 18 to 29 in good health. Some clones in this sample may be carry-over from other donors' samples. CDR3s include the opening cysteine and the closing phenylalanine or tryptophan. A D gene is named only where the DNA matches it firmly.

CATYAAARNTGELFF,TRBV6-5,-,TRBJ2-2
CASSLGGGRETDTQYF,TRBV7-8,TRBD2,TRBJ2-3
CASTPSGRFSYEQYF,TRBV19,TRBD2,TRBJ2-7
CAWSRPAGRAGNTEAFF,TRBV30,-,TRBJ1-1
CAWSVRGIYSNQPQHF,TRBV30,-,TRBJ1-5
CASSLAHFDQPQHF,TRBV4-1,-,TRBJ1-5
CASSIGQPNQPQHF,TRBV19,-,TRBJ1-5
CASSRQAALGMAQHF,TRBV2,-,TRBJ1-5
CASSEGYAASDTQYF,TRBV2,-,TRBJ2-3
CAISEFFTDTQYF,TRBV10-3,-,TRBJ2-3